A selection of T cell receptor beta chains follows, all from one sample in a study of a mutant IDH1 vaccine in newly diagnosed glioma. These TCRs' antigens remain unknown. Sequencing used immunoSEQ multiplex PCR; TCRdb keeps in-frame clones, though not all of them. The profile shows about 130,000 clones, about 82% of them singletons. This specimen consisted of PBMCs, obtained from a glioma patient whose treatment included an IDH1 peptide vaccine. Receptors were obtained from a man aged 40-49 years with glioma. Each CDR3 is given without its conserved first and last residue.

ASSSSEEGTRETQY TRBV6-6
ASSAPGQVRTEAF TRBV27
ASSPVGWGTEAF TRBV28
ASSLDRGRTGELF TRBV18
ASSLLGRAYGYT TRBV28
ASSLAVGIYGYT TRBV5-1
ASSQDPGLAGAGELF TRBV4-3
ASSLWARGLMNTEAF TRBV5-8
ASSSTSVNEQF TRBV7-7
ATSTHRTGKSEKLF TRBV15
ASSRPGGPAVQY TRBV7-2
ASSFQGTNEKLF TRBV7-2
ASSVESYGYT TRBV9
ASSLESPDYEQY TRBV6-5
AISEVQRLIKSGNTIY TRBV10-3
ASSYSPAGLQETQY TRBV6-5
ASSPLWAEAF TRBV19
ASSQPGRSNEKLF TRBV5-6
ASSATGQGPFH TRBV18
AWGDTSYGYT TRBV30
ASSRLAGGEQY TRBV7-9
ASSEYRGTEAF TRBV25-1
ASSVGTSGYNEQF TRBV2
ASSLGGLAVVNEQF TRBV7-2
ASQGQSYGYT TRBV7-9
ASSPPVGEQY TRBV7-2
ASSVSGRGETQY TRBV9
ASGASGGFYEQY TRBV14